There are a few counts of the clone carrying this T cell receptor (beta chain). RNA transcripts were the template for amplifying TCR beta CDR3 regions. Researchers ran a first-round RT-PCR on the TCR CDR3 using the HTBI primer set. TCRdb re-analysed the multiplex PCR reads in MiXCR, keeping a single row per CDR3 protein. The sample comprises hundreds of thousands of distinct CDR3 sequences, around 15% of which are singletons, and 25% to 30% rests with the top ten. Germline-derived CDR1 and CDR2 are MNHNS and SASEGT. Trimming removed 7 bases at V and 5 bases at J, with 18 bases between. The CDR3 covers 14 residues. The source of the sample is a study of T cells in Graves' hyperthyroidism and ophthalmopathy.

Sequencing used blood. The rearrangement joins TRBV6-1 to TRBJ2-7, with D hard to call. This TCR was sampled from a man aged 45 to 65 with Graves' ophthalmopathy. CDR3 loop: CASNPDPSLNEQYF. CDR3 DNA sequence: TGTGCCAGCAACCCGGACCCGAGCCTGAACGAGCAGTACTTC.